This T cell receptor beta chain derives from a study of blood T cell repertoires in COVID-19. The CDR3 runs 16 residues. V lost 6 bases and J lost 0, with 15 bases in between. The germline V gene has CDR1 WNHNN and CDR2 SYGVQD (reference sequence). Sequencing was performed with immunoSEQ multiplex PCR; in TCRdb, only in-frame clones are kept and a portion is missing. Of about 180,000 clones in the sample, approximately 80% were seen once. This TCR was sampled from a man aged 55 to 70 who had been exposed to COVID-19. The gene calls are TRBV10-1 and TRBJ2-1; tentative D call: TRBD2 (8 bases). The sample consisted of PBMCs or T cells enriched from blood (not recorded which). The CDR3 spells CASSVAGQSSYNEQFF. CDR3 bases: TGCGCCAGCAGCGTAGCGGGACAGAGCTCCTACAATGAGCAGTTCTTC.